Listed below are T cell receptor beta chains from one sample, sequenced in a study of T cell responses to AZD1222 COVID-19 vaccine. TCRdb's table, derived via immunoSEQ multiplex PCR, lists solely in-frame clones and lacks some. The table shows more than 50,000 clones, with 70% to 90% occurring only once. Sequencing used peripheral blood, obtained on day 0 of AZD1222 vaccination. The receptors stem from an adult in good health. CDR3s include the opening cysteine and the closing phenylalanine or tryptophan. The order of the fields is V gene, D gene, J gene, CDR3 protein, CDR3 DNA. A D gene is named only where the DNA matches it firmly.

TRBV30,-,TRBJ1-1,CAWGRDTEAFF,TGTGCGTGGGGGAGGGACACTGAAGCTTTCTTT
TRBV10-3,TRBD2,TRBJ2-1,CAISLAGSRYNEQFF,TGTGCCATCAGTTTAGCGGGGAGCCGATACAATGAGCAGTTCTTC
TRBV6-5,-,TRBJ1-5,CATSQYSNQPQHF,TGTGCCACCAGCCAGTATAGCAATCAGCCCCAGCATTTT
TRBV25-1,-,TRBJ1-1,CASSSGHPRSEAFF,TGTGCCAGCAGCTCGGGACACCCTCGGAGTGAAGCTTTCTTT
TRBV6-5,-,TRBJ1-1,CASIMSLNTEAFF,TGTGCCAGCATCATGAGCCTTAACACTGAAGCTTTCTTT
TRBV9,-,TRBJ1-6,CASSVAQGNSPLHF,TGTGCCAGCAGCGTAGCTCAGGGTAATTCACCCCTCCACTTT
TRBV28,-,TRBJ1-2,CASTRTGSDGYTF,TGTGCCAGCACCAGAACAGGGTCCGATGGCTACACCTTC
TRBV18,-,TRBJ1-1,CASSPGRANTEAFF,TGTGCCAGCTCACCAGGTCGAGCGAACACTGAAGCTTTCTTT
TRBV19,-,TRBJ2-1,CATREGGSFNEQFF,TGTGCCACCCGCGAGGGGGGTTCGTTCAATGAGCAGTTCTTC
TRBV5-1,-,TRBJ1-4,CASSGGRAENEKLFF,TGCGCCAGCAGCGGGGGACGGGCTGAAAATGAAAAACTGTTTTTT
TRBV9,TRBD1,TRBJ2-1,CASSVAGTGTYNEQFF,TGTGCCAGCAGCGTAGCCGGGACAGGGACCTACAATGAGCAGTTCTTC